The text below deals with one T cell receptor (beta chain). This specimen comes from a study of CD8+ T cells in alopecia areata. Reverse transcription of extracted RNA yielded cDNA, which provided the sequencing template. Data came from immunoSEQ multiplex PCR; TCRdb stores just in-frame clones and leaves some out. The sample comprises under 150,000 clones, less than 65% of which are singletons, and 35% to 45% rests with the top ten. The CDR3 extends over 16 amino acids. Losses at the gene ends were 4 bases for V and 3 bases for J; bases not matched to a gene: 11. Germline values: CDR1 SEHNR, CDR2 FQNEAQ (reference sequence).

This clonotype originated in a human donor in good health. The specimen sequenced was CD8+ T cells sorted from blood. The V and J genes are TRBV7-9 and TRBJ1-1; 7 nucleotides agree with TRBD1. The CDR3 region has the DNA TGTGCCAGCAGCTCGACAGGGAAGGGGATGCACACTGAAGCTTTCTTT. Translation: CASSSTGKGMHTEAFF.